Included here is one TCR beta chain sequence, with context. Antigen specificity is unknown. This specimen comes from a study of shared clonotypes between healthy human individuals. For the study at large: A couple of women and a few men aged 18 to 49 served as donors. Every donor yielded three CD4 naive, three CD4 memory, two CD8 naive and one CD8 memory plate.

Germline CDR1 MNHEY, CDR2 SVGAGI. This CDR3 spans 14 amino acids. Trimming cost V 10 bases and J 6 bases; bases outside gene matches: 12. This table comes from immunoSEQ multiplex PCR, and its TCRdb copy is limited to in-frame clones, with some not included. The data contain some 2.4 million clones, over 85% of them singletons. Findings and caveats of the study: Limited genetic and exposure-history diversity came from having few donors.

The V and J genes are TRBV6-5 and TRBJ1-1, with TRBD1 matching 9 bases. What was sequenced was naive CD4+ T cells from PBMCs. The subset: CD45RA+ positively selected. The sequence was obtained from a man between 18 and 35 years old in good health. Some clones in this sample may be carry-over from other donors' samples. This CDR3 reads CATTRDRAGAEAFF. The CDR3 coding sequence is TGTGCCACCACCCGGGACAGGGCGGGGGCTGAAGCTTTCTTT.